This T cell receptor beta chain was sequenced for a study of blood T cells in healthy people across ages. For the study at large: Template switching captured about one barcoded beta molecule per two T cells.

Findings and limits, study-wide: Nothing was known about donor CMV status, and this possibly confounded expanded clonotype changes.

Using a J-beta primer mix together with a sample-barcoded 5' primer, a second PCR was run for roughly 7 to 12 cycles. In TCRdb, the 5' RACE reads were re-called with MiXCR into one record per CDR3 protein. This table has 1.5 million to 2 million distinct CDR3 sequences, approximately 50% appearing once. Germline V lookup: CDR1 SGHVS, CDR2 FNYEAQ. This CDR3 spans 15 amino acids. Note on this clonotype: What it recognizes is unknown. Compared with germline, one end of the junction differs, possibly owing to a read error.

The clonotype was recovered from a woman in her 40s in good health. Sequencing was performed on blood. This rearrangement joins TRBV7-6 to TRBJ2-1; 9 bases agree with TRBD1. Here the CDR3 reads CASSDTGGYGDELFF. CDR3 nucleotide sequence: TGTGCCAGCAGCGACACAGGGGGCTATGGCGATGAGCTGTTCTTC.